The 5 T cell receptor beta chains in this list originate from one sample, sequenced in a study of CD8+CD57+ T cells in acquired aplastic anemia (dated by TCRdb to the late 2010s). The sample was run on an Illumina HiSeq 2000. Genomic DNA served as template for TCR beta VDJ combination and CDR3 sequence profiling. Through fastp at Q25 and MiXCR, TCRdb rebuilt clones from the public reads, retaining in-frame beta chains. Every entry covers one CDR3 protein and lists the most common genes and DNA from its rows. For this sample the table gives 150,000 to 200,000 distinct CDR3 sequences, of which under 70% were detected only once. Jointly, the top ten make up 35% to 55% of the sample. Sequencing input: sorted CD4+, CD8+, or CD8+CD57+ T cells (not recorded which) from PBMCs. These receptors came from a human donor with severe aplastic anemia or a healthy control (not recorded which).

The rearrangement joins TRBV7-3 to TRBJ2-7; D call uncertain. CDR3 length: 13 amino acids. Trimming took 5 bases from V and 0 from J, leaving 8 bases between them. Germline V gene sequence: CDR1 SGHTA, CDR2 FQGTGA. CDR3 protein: CASSHLHSYEQYF. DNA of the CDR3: TGTGCCAGCAGCCACTTACACTCCTACGAGCAGTACTTC.

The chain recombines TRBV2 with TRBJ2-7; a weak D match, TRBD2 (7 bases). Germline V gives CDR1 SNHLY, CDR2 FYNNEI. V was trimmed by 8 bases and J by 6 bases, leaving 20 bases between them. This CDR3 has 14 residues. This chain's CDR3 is CASGEGGRLPEQYF. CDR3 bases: TGTGCCAGCGGGGAGGGGGGGCGTCTCCCCGAGCAGTACTTC.

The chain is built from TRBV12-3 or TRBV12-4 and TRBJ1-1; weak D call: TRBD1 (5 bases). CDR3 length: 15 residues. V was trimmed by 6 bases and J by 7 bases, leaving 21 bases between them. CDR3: CASSITLAGGLEAFF. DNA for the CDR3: TGTGCCAGCAGCATTACTCTAGCGGGGGGACTTGAAGCTTTCTTT.

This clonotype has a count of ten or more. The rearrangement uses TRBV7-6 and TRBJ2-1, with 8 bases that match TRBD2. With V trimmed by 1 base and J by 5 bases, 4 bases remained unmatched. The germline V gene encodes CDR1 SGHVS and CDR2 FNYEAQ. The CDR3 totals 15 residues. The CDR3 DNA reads TGTGCCAGCAGCTTAGGAGCGGGGGATAACAATGAGCAGTTCTTC. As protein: CASSLGAGDNNEQFF.

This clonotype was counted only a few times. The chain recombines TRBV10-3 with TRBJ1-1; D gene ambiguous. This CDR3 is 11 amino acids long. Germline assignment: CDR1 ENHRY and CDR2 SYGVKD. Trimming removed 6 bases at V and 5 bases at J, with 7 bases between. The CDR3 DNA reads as TGTGCCATCAGGGAAGGGACTGAAGCTTTCTTT. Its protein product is CAIREGTEAFF.